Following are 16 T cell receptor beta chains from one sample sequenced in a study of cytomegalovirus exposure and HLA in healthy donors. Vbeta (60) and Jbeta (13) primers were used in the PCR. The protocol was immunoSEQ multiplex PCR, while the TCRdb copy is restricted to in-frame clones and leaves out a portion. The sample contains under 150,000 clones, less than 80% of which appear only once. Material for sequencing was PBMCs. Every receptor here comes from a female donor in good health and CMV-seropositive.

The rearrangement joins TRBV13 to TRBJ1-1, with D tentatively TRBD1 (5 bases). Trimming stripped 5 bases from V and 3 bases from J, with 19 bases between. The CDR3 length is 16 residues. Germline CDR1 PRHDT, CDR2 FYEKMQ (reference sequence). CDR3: CASSPRVVGSDTEAFF. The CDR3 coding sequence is TGTGCCAGCAGCCCCAGGGTGGTGGGGTCGGACACTGAAGCTTTCTTT.

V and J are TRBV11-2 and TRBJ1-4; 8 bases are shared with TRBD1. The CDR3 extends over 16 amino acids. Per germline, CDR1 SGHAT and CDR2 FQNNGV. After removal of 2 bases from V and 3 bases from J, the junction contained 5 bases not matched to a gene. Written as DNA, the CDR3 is TGTGCCAGCAGCTTAACACGGACAGGGTCTAATGAAAAACTGTTTTTT. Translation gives CASSLTRTGSNEKLFF.

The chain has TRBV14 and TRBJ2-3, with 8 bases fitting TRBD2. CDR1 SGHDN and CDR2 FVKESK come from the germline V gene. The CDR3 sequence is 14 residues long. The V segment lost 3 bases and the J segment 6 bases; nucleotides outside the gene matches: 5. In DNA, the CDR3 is TGTGCCAGCAGCCACCTAGCGGGTTCGGATACGCAGTATTTT. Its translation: CASSHLAGSDTQYF.

The CDR3 here is CASSPEVGQGAKDEQFF. The CDR3 coding sequence is TGTGCCAGCAGCCCAGAAGTGGGACAGGGGGCCAAAGATGAGCAGTTCTTC. The gene calls are TRBV7-8 and TRBJ2-1; TRBD1 matches 12 bases. This CDR3 region has 17 residues. J gave up 8 bases and V 5 bases, and 13 bases lay outside the gene matches. Per the germline V gene, CDR1 is SGHVS and CDR2 is FQNEAQ.

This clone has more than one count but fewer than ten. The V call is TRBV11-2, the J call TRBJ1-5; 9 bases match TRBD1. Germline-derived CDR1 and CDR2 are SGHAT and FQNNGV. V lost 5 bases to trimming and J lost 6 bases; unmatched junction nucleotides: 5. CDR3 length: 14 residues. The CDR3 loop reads CASSPGQGGQPQHF. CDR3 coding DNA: TGTGCCAGCAGCCCGGGACAGGGTGGTCAGCCCCAGCATTTT.

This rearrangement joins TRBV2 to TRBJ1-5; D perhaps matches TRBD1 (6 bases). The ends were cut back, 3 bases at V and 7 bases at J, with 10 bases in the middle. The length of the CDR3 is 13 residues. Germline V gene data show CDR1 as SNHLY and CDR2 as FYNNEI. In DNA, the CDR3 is TGTGCCAGCAGTGACCGACAGGCCCAGCCCCAGCATTTT. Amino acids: CASSDRQAQPQHF.

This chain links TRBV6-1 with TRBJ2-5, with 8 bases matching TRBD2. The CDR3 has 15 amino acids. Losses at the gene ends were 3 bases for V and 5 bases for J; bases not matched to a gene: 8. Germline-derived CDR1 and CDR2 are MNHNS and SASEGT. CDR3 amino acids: CASSETGGPWETQYF. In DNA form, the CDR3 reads TGTGCCAGCAGTGAGACGGGAGGGCCGTGGGAGACCCAGTACTTC.

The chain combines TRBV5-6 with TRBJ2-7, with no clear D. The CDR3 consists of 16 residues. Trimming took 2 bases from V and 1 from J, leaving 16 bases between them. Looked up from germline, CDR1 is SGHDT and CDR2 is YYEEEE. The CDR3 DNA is TGTGCCAGCAGCTTCTCTCCGTCCCCTTTATCCTACGAGCAGTACTTC. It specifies CASSFSPSPLSYEQYF.

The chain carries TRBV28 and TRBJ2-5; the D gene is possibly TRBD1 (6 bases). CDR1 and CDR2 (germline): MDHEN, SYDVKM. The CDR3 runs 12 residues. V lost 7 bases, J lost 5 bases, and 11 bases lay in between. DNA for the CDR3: TGTGCCAGCAACGCTAGGGGGGAGACCCAGTACTTC. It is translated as CASNARGETQYF.

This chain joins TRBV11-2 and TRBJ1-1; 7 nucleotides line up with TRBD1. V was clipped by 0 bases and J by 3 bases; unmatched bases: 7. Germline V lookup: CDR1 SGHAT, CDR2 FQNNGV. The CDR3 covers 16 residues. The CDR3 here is CASSLDVGTAYTEAFF. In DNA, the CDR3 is TGTGCCAGCAGCTTAGATGTCGGGACAGCTTACACTGAAGCTTTCTTT.

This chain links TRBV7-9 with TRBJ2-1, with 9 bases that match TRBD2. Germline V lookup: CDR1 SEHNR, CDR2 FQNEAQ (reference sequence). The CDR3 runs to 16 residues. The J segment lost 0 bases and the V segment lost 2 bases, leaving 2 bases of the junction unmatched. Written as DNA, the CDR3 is TGTGCCAGCAGCTTAAGCGGGAGGATCTCCTACAATGAGCAGTTCTTC. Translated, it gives CASSLSGRISYNEQFF.

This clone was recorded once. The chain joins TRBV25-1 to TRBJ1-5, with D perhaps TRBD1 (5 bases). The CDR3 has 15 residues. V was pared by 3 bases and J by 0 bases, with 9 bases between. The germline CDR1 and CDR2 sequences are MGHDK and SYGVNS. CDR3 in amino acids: CASSDDDSSNQPQHF. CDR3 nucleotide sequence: TGTGCCAGCAGTGATGACGACAGTAGCAATCAGCCCCAGCATTTT.

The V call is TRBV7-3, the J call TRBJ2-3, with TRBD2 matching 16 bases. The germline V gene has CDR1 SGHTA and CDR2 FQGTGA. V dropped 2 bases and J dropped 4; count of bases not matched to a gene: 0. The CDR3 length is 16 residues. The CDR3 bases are TGTGCCAGCAGCTTAGGGACTAGCGGGGGGGCAGATACGCAGTATTTT. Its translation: CASSLGTSGGADTQYF.

As DNA, the CDR3 is TGTGCCAGCAGCCGACAGGGGTCGAGCTCCTACGAGCAGTACTTC. This gives the protein CASSRQGSSSYEQYF. V usage is TRBV7-2 and J usage is TRBJ2-7; 8 positions match TRBD1. This CDR3 region has 15 residues. The V gene's germline CDR1 is SGHTA and CDR2 FQGNSA. The V gene end was trimmed by 5 bases and the J gene end by 0 bases; junction bases not matched to a gene: 6. The full variable domain, with the rest looked up from reference TRBV7-2 and TRBJ2-7, is GAGVSQSPSNKVTEKGKDVELRCDPISGHTALYWYRQSLGQGLEFLIYFQGNSAPDKSGLPSDRFSAERTGGSVSTLTIQRTQQEDSAVYLCASSRQGSSSYEQYFGPGTRLTVT.

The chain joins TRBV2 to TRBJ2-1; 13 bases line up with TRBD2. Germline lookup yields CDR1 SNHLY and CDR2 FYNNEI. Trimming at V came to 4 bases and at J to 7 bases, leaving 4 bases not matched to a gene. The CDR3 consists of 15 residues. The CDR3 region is CASSGGLAGVNEQFF. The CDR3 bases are TGTGCCAGCAGTGGCGGACTAGCGGGAGTAAATGAGCAGTTCTTC.

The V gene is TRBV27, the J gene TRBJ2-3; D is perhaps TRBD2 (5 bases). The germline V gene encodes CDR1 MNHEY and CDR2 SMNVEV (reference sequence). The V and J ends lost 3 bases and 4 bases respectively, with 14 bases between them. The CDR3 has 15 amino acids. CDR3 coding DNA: TGTGCCAGCAGTTTGTCCCCCCTAGCCTCAGATACGCAGTATTTT. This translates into CASSLSPLASDTQYF.